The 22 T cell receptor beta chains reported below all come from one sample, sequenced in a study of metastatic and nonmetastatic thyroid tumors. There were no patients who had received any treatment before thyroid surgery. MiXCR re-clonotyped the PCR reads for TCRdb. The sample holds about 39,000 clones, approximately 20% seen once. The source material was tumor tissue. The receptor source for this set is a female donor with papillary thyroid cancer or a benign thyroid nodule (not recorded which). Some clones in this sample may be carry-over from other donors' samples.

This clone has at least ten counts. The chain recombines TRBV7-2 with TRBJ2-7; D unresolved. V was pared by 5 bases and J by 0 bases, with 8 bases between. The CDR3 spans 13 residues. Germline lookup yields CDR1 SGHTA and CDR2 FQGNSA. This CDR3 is CASSPPSSYEQYF. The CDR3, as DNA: TGTGCCAGCAGCCCTCCCAGCTCCTACGAGCAGTACTTC.

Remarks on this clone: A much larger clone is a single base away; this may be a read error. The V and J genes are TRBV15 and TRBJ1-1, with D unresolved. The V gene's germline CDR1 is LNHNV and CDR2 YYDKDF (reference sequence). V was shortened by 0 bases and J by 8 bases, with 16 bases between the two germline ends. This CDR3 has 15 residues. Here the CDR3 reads CATSRDFALKNEAFF. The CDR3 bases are TGTGCCACCAGCAGAGATTTCGCGCTGAAAAACGAAGCTTTCTTT.

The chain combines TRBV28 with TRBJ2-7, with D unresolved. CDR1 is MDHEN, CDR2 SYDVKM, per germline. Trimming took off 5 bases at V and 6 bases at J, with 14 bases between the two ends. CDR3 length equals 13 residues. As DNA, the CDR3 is TGTGCCAGCAGTAGTAGTCCGGTGGTCGAGCAGTACTTC. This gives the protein CASSSSPVVEQYF.

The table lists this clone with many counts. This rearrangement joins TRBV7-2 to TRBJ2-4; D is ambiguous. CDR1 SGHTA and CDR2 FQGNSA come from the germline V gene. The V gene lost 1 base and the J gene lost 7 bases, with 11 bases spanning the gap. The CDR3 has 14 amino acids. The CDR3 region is CASSLEVVTNIQYF. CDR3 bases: TGTGCCAGCAGCTTAGAGGTGGTAACGAACATTCAGTACTTC.

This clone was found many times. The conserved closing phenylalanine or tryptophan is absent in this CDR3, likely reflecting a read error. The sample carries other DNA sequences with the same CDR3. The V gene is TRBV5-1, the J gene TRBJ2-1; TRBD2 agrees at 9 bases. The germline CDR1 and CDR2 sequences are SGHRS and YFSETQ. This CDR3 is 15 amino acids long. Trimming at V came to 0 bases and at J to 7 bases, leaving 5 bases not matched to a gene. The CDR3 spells CASSLEGLALNEQFV. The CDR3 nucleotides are TGCGCCAGCAGCTTGGAGGGACTAGCCCTGAATGAGCAGTTCGTC.

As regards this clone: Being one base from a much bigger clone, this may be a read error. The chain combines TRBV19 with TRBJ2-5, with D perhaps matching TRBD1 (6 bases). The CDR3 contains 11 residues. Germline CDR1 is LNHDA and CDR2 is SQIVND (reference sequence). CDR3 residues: CVSKRGETQYF. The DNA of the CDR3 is TGTGTCAGTAAAAGGGGGGAGACCCAGTACTTC.

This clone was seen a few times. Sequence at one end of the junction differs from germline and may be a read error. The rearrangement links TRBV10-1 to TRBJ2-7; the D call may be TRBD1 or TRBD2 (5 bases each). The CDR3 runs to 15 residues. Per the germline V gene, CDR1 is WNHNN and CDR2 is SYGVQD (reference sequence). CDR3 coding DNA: TGTGCCAGCAGTGATCGAAGACGGGGCCGGAGCGAGCAGTACTTC. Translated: CASSDRRRGRSEQYF.

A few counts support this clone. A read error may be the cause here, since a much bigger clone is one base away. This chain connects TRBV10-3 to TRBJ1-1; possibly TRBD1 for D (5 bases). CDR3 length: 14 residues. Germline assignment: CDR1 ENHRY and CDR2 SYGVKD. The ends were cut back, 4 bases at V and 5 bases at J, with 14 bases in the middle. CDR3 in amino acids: CAISVGGWATEAFF. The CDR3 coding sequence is TGTGCCATCAGTGTTGGGGGGTGGGCTACTGAAGCTTTCTTT.

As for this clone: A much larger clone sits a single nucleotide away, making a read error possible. The CDR3 region is CARSRTRPFYNEQFF. In DNA form, the CDR3 reads TGCGCCAGGAGCAGGACTAGACCTTTCTACAATGAGCAGTTCTTC. V and J are TRBV5-1 and TRBJ2-1; TRBD2 agrees at 7 bases. Germline loops: CDR1 SGHRS, CDR2 YFSETQ. The CDR3 runs 15 residues. Trimming took 8 bases from V and 3 from J; bases not matched to a gene: 11.

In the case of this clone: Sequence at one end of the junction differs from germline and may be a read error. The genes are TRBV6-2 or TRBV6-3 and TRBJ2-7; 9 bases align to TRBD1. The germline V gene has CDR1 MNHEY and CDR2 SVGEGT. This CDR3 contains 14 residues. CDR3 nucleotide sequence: TGTGCCAGCATCCCCGGGACAGGGTACCACGAGCAGTGCTTC. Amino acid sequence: CASIPGTGYHEQCF.

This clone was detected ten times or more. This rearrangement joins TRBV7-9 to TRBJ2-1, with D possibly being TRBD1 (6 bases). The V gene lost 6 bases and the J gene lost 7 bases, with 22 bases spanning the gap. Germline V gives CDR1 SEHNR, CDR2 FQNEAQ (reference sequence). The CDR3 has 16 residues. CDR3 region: CASRPRTGPFFNEQFF. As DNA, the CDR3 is TGTGCCAGCAGACCTAGAACAGGGCCTTTCTTTAATGAGCAGTTCTTC.

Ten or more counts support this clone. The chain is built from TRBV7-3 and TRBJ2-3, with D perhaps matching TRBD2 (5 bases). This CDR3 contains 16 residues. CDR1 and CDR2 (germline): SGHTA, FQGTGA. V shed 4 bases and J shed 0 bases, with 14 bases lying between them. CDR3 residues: CASSSVGLASTDTQYF. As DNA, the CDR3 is TGTGCCAGCAGCTCCGTAGGACTGGCTAGCACAGATACGCAGTATTTT. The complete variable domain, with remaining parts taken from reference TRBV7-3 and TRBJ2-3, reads GAGVSQTPSNKVTEKGKYVELRCDPISGHTALYWYRQSLGQGPEFLIYFQGTGAADDSGLPNDRFFAVRPEGSVSTLKIQRTERGDSAVYLCASSSVGLASTDTQYFGPGTRLTVL.

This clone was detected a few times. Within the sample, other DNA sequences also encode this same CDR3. The CDR3 DNA sequence: TGTGCCACCAGTGGTGGAGGCGTAGGGGCCAACGTCCTGACTTTC. Translating gives CATSGGGVGANVLTF. This chain uses TRBV24-1 with TRBJ2-6, with a possible D match to TRBD2 (5 bases). CDR1 is KGHDR, CDR2 SFDVKD, per germline. The V end lost 5 bases, the J end lost 4 bases, and 11 bases lay between the germline ends. The CDR3 loop spans 15 amino acids.

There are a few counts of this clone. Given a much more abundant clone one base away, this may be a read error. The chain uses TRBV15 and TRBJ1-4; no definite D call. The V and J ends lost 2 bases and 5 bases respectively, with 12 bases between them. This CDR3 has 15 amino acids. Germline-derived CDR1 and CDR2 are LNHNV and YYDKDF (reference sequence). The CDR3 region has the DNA TGTGCCACCAGCAGATTTAGGGCGGGGAATGAAAAACTGTTTTTT. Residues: CATSRFRAGNEKLFF.

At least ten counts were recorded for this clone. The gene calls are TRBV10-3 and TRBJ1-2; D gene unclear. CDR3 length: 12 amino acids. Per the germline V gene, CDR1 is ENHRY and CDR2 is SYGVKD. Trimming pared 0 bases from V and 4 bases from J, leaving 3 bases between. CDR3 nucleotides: TGTGCCATCAGTGAGTCGGCCTATGGCTACACCTTC. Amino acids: CAISESAYGYTF.

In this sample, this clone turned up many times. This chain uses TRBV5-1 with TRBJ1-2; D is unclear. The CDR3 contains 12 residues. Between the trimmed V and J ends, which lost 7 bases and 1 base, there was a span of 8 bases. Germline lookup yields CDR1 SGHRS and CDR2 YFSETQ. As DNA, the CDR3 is TGCGCCAGCTCCGCAAGTAACTATGGCTACACCTTC. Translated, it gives CASSASNYGYTF.

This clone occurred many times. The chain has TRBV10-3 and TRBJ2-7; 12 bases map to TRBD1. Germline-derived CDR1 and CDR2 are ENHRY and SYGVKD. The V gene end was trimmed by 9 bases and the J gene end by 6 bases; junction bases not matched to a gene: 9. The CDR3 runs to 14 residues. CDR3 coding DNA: TGTGCCATTAAACCCGGGACAGGGGGCTCCGAGCAGTACTTC. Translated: CAIKPGTGGSEQYF.

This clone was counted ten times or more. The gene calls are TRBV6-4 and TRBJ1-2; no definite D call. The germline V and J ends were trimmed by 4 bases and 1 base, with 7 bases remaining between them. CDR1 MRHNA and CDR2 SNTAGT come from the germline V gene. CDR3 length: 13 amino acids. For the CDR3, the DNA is TGTGCCAGCAGTGTTAGCCTTAACTATGGCTACACCTTC. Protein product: CASSVSLNYGYTF.

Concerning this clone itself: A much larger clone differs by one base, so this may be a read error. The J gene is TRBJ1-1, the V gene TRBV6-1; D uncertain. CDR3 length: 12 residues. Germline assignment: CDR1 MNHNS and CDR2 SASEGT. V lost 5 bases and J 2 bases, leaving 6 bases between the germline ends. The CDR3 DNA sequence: TGTGCCAGCAGTTTATTTAACACTGAAGCTTTCTTT. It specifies CASSLFNTEAFF.

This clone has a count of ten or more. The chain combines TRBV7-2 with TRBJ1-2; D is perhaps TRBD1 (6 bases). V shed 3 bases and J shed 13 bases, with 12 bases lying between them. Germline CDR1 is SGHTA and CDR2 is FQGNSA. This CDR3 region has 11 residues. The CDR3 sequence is CASSFNRDTTF. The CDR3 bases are TGTGCCAGCAGCTTCAACCGGGACACCACCTTC.

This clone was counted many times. The CDR3, as DNA: TGTGCCAGCAGCCGGGTAGATACGCAGTATTTT. Its translation: CASSRVDTQYF. This rearrangement joins TRBV7-2 to TRBJ2-3; D gene ambiguous. The germline V and J ends were trimmed by 5 bases and 5 bases, with 5 bases remaining between them. This CDR3 is built from 11 residues. Germline loops: CDR1 SGHTA, CDR2 FQGNSA. Together with reference TRBV7-2 and TRBJ2-3, the CDR3 gives the full variable domain: GAGVSQSPSNKVTEKGKDVELRCDPISGHTALYWYRQSLGQGLEFLIYFQGNSAPDKSGLPSDRFSAERTGGSVSTLTIQRTQQEDSAVYLCASSRVDTQYFGPGTRLTVL.

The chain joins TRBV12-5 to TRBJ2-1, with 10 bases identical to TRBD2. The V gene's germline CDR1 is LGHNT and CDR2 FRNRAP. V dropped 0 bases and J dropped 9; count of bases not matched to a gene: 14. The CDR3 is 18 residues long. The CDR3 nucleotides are TGTGCTAGTGGTTTGGTACTTCTTCCGAGCGGGAGGGCGTCTGAGCAGTTCTTC. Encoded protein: CASGLVLLPSGRASEQFF.